These 11 T cell receptor beta chains were all obtained from the same sample, sequenced in a study of cytomegalovirus exposure and HLA in healthy donors. With 60 Vbeta and 13 Jbeta primers, the PCR was carried out. Sequenced by immunoSEQ multiplex PCR; TCRdb stores in-frame clones only, minus some. The data hold about 130,000 clones, with 80% observed a single time. Sequenced sample: PBMCs. The receptors come from a middle-aged woman in good health and CMV-seronegative.

The CDR3 here is CASSLGTGEQFF. DNA of the CDR3: TGTGCCAGCAGCTTAGGTACAGGGGAGCAGTTCTTC. The chain uses TRBV7-9 and TRBJ2-1; possible D gene TRBD1, 6 bases. Germline V gives CDR1 SEHNR, CDR2 FQNEAQ (reference sequence). Trimming took off 1 base at V and 10 bases at J, with 8 bases between the two ends. The CDR3 is made up of 12 amino acids.

The chain couples TRBV18 to TRBJ1-1; a weak D match, TRBD1 (6 bases). Germline-derived CDR1 and CDR2 are KGHSH and LQKENI. V shed 2 bases and J shed 8 bases, with 12 bases lying between them. The CDR3 is made up of 13 amino acids. The DNA of the CDR3 is TGTGCCAGCTCACCATATCCGGGACAAGAAGCTTTCTTT. Its protein is CASSPYPGQEAFF.

V and J are TRBV7-6 and TRBJ2-2; possibly TRBD2 for D (5 bases). V was shortened by 1 base and J by 6 bases, with 12 bases between the two germline ends. The germline CDR1 and CDR2 sequences are SGHVS and FNYEAQ. CDR3 length: 15 amino acids. The CDR3 sequence: CASSLVTGVSGELFF. For the CDR3, the DNA is TGTGCCAGCAGCTTAGTTACCGGGGTGTCCGGGGAGCTGTTTTTT.

This CDR3 reads CASSLDLTGVNTEAFF. The DNA of the CDR3 is TGTGCCAGCAGCTTAGATCTAACAGGGGTGAACACTGAAGCTTTCTTT. This sequence joins TRBV11-2 and TRBJ1-1, with 7 bases identical to TRBD1. Unmatched junction bases numbered 4, after V lost 0 bases and J lost 0 bases. The CDR3 has 16 residues. The germline V gene has CDR1 SGHAT and CDR2 FQNNGV.

This sequence joins TRBV7-9 and TRBJ2-7, with D perhaps TRBD1 (6 bases). Germline V CDR1 and CDR2: SEHNR, FQNEAQ (reference sequence). V gave up 6 bases and J gave up 0 bases, with 18 bases separating them. This CDR3 region has 16 residues. The CDR3: CASSLQTGLSSYEQYF. The CDR3 coding sequence is TGTGCCAGCAGTTTACAAACAGGGCTGAGCTCCTACGAGCAGTACTTC.

This clone came up a few times. The genes are TRBV7-2 and TRBJ2-7; no clear D gene. The CDR3 has 16 residues. With 1 base removed from V and 0 bases from J, the gap between germline ends came to 13 bases. Germline V gene data show CDR1 as SGHTA and CDR2 as FQGNSA. The CDR3 loop reads CASSLGVAQSSYEQYF. DNA for the CDR3: TGTGCCAGCAGCTTAGGGGTAGCCCAGAGCTCCTACGAGCAGTACTTC. Looking up the rest from reference TRBV7-2 and TRBJ2-7 gives the full variable domain: GAGVSQSPSNKVTEKGKDVELRCDPISGHTALYWYRQSLGQGLEFLIYFQGNSAPDKSGLPSDRFSAERTGGSVSTLTIQRTQQEDSAVYLCASSLGVAQSSYEQYFGPGTRLTVT.

The CDR3 region has the DNA TGCGCCAGCAGCCAAGGTACAGGTTGTGAAGCTTTCTTT. As protein: CASSQGTGCEAFF. The chain couples TRBV4-1 to TRBJ1-1; D possibly corresponds to TRBD1 (5 bases). V lost 1 base, J lost 7 bases, and 10 bases lay in between. Germline V gene data show CDR1 as MGHRA and CDR2 as YSYEKL. The CDR3 contains 13 residues.

This clone was recorded a few times. The chain recombines TRBV4-3 with TRBJ1-2, with a possible D match to TRBD1 (5 bases). Germline CDR1 and CDR2: LGHNA and YSLEER. Trimming shortened V by 1 base and J by 4 bases, and 13 bases separated the two germline ends. The CDR3 length is 15 residues. CDR3 coding DNA: TGCGCCAGCAGCCAAGGTCAGGGCGAATCCTATGGCTACACCTTC. It specifies CASSQGQGESYGYTF.

The gene calls are TRBV5-1 and TRBJ1-4; D may be TRBD1 (5 bases). Germline V CDR1 and CDR2: SGHRS, YFSETQ. The CDR3 extends over 18 amino acids. The V gene lost 0 bases and the J gene lost 5 bases, with 20 bases spanning the gap. The CDR3 spells CASSLDPPEGRKNEKLFF. The CDR3 nucleotides are TGCGCCAGCAGCTTGGATCCCCCGGAGGGACGGAAGAATGAAAAACTGTTTTTT.

The chain links TRBV28 to TRBJ2-1; tentative D call: TRBD1 (5 bases). Germline CDR1 is MDHEN and CDR2 is SYDVKM. The CDR3 runs 15 residues. V was clipped by 2 bases and J by 1 base, with 9 bases between them. The CDR3 DNA sequence: TGTGCCAGCAGTTTAGGTCCAGGGTCCTACAATGAGCAGTTCTTC. Its protein product is CASSLGPGSYNEQFF.

The V and J genes are TRBV5-6 and TRBJ2-7; weak D call: TRBD1 (5 bases). V was pared by 0 bases and J by 5 bases, with 12 bases between. CDR3 size: 14 residues. Germline-derived CDR1 and CDR2 are SGHDT and YYEEEE. The CDR3 reads CASSLGGAYNEQYF. The CDR3, as DNA: TGTGCCAGCAGCTTGGGTGGGGCGTATAACGAGCAGTACTTC.